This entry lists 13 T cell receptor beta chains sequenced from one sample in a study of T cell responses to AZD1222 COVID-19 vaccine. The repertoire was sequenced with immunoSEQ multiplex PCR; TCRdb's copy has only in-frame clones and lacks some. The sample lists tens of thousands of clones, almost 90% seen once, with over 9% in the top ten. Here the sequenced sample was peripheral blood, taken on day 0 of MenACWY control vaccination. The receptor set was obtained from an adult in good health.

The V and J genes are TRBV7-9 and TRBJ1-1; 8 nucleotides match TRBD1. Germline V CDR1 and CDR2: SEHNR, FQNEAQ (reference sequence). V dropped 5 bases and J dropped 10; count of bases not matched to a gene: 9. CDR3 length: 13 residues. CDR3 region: CASSPNLDRVAFF. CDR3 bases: TGTGCCAGCAGCCCTAACCTGGACAGGGTAGCTTTCTTT.

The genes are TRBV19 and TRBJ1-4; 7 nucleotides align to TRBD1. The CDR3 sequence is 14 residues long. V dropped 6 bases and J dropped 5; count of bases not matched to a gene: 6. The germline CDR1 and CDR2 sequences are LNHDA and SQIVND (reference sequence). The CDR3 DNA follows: TGTGCCAGTAGCCAGGGGGGAAGCAATGAAAAACTGTTTTTT. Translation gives CASSQGGSNEKLFF.

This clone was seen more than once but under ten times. The CDR3 reads CASSVGSGTYEQYF. For the CDR3, the DNA is TGTGCCAGCAGCGTAGGGTCAGGTACCTACGAGCAGTACTTC. The chain is built from TRBV9 and TRBJ2-7; no reliable D call. Germline V gene data show CDR1 as SGDLS and CDR2 as YYNGEE. Trimming cost V 0 bases and J 2 bases, with 9 bases left between them. This CDR3 has 14 amino acids.

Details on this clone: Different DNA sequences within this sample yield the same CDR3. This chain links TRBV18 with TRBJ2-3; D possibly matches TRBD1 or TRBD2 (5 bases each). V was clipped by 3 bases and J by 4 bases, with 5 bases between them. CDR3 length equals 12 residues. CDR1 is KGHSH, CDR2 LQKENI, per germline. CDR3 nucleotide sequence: TGTGCCAGCTCACCGGGGGCAGATACGCAGTATTTT. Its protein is CASSPGADTQYF.

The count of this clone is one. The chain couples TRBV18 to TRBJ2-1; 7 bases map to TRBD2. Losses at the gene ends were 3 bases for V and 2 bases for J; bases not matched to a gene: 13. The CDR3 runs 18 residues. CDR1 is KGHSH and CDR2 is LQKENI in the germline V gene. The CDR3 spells CASSPPYPLASTYNEQFF. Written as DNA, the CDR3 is TGTGCCAGCTCACCCCCGTACCCACTAGCGTCCACCTACAATGAGCAGTTCTTC.

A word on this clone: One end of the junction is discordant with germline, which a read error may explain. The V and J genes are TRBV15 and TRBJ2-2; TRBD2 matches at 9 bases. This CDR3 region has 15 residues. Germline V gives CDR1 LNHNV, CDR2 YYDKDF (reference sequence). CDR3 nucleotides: TGTGCCACCACCAGAGTAGCGGGGGTCACCGGGGAGCTGTTTTTT. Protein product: CATTRVAGVTGELFF.

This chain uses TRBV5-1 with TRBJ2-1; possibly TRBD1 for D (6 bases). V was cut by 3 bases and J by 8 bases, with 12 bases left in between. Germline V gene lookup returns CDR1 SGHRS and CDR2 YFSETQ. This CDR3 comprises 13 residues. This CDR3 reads CASSSQGMDEQFF. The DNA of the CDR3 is TGCGCCAGCAGCTCACAGGGCATGGATGAGCAGTTCTTC.

The chain's CDR3 is CASSLTVLSYEQYF. For the CDR3, the DNA is TGTGCCAGCAGTTTGACAGTACTCTCCTACGAGCAGTACTTC. The rearrangement links TRBV27 to TRBJ2-7; the D gene is possibly TRBD1 (5 bases). Germline-derived CDR1 and CDR2 are MNHEY and SMNVEV (reference sequence). The CDR3 has 14 residues. V lost 3 bases and J 0 bases, leaving 9 bases between the germline ends.

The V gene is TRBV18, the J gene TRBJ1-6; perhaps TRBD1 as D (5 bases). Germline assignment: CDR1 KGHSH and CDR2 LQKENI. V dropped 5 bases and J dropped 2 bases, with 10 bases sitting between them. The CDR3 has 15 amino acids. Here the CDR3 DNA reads TGTGCCAGCTCATCTGGGACGGCCTATAATTCACCCCTCCACTTT. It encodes CASSSGTAYNSPLHF.

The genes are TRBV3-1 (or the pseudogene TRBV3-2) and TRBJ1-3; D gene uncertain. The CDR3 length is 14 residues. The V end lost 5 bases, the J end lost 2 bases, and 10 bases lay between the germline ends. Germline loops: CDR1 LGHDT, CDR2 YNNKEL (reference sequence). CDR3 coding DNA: TGTGCCAGCAGCGAGAGCTGGGCTGGAAACACCATATATTTT. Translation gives CASSESWAGNTIYF.

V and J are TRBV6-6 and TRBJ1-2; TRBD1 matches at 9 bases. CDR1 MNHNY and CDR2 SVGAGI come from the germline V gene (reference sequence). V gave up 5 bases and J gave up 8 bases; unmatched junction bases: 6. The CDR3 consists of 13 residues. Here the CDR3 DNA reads TGTGCCAGCAGTCCGGGACAGGGTGCGGGCTACACCTTC. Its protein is CASSPGQGAGYTF.

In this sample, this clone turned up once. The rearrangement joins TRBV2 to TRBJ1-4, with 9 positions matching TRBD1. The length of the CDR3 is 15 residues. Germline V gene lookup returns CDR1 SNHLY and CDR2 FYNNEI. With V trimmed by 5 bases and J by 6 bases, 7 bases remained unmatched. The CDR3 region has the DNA TGTGCCAGCAGTCAGACAGGGGGAGTCGATGAAAAACTGTTTTTT. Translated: CASSQTGGVDEKLFF. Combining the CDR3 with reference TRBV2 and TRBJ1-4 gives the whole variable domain EPEVTQTPSHQVTQMGQEVILRCVPISNHLYFYWYRQILGQKVEFLVSFYNNEISEKSEIFDDQFSVERPDGSNFTLKIRSTKLEDSAMYFCASSQTGGVDEKLFFGSGTQLSVL.

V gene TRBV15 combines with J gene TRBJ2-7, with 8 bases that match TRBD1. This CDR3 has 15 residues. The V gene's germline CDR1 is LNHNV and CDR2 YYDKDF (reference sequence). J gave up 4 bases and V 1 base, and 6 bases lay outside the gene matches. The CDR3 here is CATSRGQGASYEQYF. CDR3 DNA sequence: TGTGCCACCAGCAGAGGGCAGGGGGCCTCGTACGAGCAGTACTTC. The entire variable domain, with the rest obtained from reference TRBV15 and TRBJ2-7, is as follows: DAMVIQNPRYQVTQFGKPVTLSCSQTLNHNVMYWYQQKSSQAPKLLFHYYDKDFNNEADTPDNFQSRRPNTSFCFLDIRSPGLGDTAMYLCATSRGQGASYEQYFGPGTRLTVT.